The 8 T cell receptor beta chains below were found in one sample sequenced in a study of T cell responses to AZD1222 COVID-19 vaccine. Profiled with immunoSEQ multiplex PCR; TCRdb holds only in-frame clones, not every one. Of about 93,000 clones in the sample, roughly 85% were seen once. Sequencing was performed on peripheral blood, taken on day 0 of AZD1222 vaccination. Receptors originate from an adult in good health.

This clone was seen only a few times. The chain has TRBV19 and TRBJ1-5; a possible D gene is TRBD1 (5 bases). Germline CDR1 and CDR2: LNHDA and SQIVND (reference sequence). The CDR3 has 16 residues. Trimming pared 1 base from V and 6 bases from J, leaving 16 bases between. The CDR3 nucleotides read TGTGCCAGTAGTATAGGTAGGGGAACCCTTTTTCAGCCCCAGCATTTT. The encoded protein is CASSIGRGTLFQPQHF.

CDR3 bases: TGTGCCAGCAGCTTAACAGGGGTGCGAACTGAAGCTTTCTTT. Protein sequence: CASSLTGVRTEAFF. The chain couples TRBV7-3 to TRBJ1-1; possible D gene TRBD1, 5 bases. Trimming removed 0 bases at V and 5 bases at J, with 10 bases between. CDR1 SGHTA and CDR2 FQGTGA come from the germline V gene. This CDR3 comprises 14 residues.

The chain couples TRBV7-9 to TRBJ1-2; D gene ambiguous. The germline V gene has CDR1 SEHNR and CDR2 FQNEAQ (reference sequence). The CDR3 length is 14 residues. V lost 1 base to trimming and J lost 6 bases, with 12 bases between them. In DNA, the CDR3 is TGTGCCAGCAGCTTAGTTTTGGAGGCCGATGGCTACACCTTC. The encoded protein is CASSLVLEADGYTF.

The chain combines TRBV6-6 with TRBJ2-1; 8 positions agree with TRBD2. CDR3 size: 15 residues. Per the germline V gene, CDR1 is MNHNY and CDR2 is SVGAGI (reference sequence). V shed 1 base and J 6 bases; nucleotides not matched to a gene: 5. DNA for the CDR3: TGTGCCAGCAGTTACTTGGGGACTAGTGGCAATGAGCAGTTCTTC. This gives the protein CASSYLGTSGNEQFF.

The chain uses TRBV6-4 and TRBJ2-1; a weak D match, TRBD2 (6 bases). This CDR3 spans 15 amino acids. Per germline, CDR1 MRHNA and CDR2 SNTAGT. The V and J ends lost 2 bases and 2 bases respectively, with 10 bases between them. For the CDR3, the DNA is TGTGCCAGCAGTGACACACTAGCAGCCTACAATGAGCAGTTCTTC. Translating gives CASSDTLAAYNEQFF.

This clone appeared a single time. This chain joins TRBV6-2 or TRBV6-3 and TRBJ2-7, with 9 bases identical to TRBD2. This CDR3 region has 15 residues. V was pared by 3 bases and J by 4 bases, with 7 bases of the junction left unmatched. Germline CDR1 is MNHEY and CDR2 is SVGEGT. In DNA, the CDR3 is TGTGCCAGCAGTTATGAGGCGGGAGGGATTTACGAGCAGTACTTC. Encoded protein: CASSYEAGGIYEQYF.

The rearrangement uses TRBV11-2 and TRBJ2-1; TRBD2 aligns across 9 bases. CDR1 is SGHAT and CDR2 is FQNNGV in the germline V gene. Trimming took 5 bases from V and 2 from J; bases not matched to a gene: 7. This CDR3 contains 16 residues. CDR3 protein: CASSQSGGTTYNEQFF. The CDR3 DNA reads TGTGCCAGCAGCCAAAGCGGGGGGACCACCTACAATGAGCAGTTCTTC.

In regard to this clone: Other DNA sequences of this sample code for an identical CDR3. The chain has TRBV5-1 and TRBJ1-1; no firm D call. V was shortened by 0 bases and J by 1 base, with 7 bases between the two germline ends. This CDR3 is built from 14 residues. Germline V gene data show CDR1 as SGHRS and CDR2 as YFSETQ. The chain's CDR3 is CASSLGPSNTEAFF. CDR3 bases: TGCGCCAGCAGCTTGGGACCGTCGAACACTGAAGCTTTCTTT.